What follows are 17 T cell receptor beta chains derived from one specimen sequenced in a study of shared clonotypes between healthy human individuals. Measured with immunoSEQ multiplex PCR; TCRdb has only the in-frame clones, and not every one. This sample carries roughly 1,000,000 clones, around 78% of them seen once, and the ten largest clones take 0.6% to 0.75%. The sequenced sample consisted of memory CD4+ T cells from PBMCs. Documented subset: CD45RA-negative fraction. These receptor sequences come from a man aged 18 to 29 in good health. Some clones in this sample may be carry-over from other donors' samples.

V and J are TRBV7-2 and TRBJ2-7; no clear D. The V and J ends lost 5 bases and 3 bases respectively, with 14 bases between them. Germline lookup yields CDR1 SGHTA and CDR2 FQGNSA. CDR3 length: 14 residues. DNA of the CDR3: TGTGCCAGCAGCCGAAGTGGCCTGGACTACGAGCAGTACTTC. Protein product: CASSRSGLDYEQYF.

The rearrangement uses TRBV28 and TRBJ1-1; 7 positions agree with TRBD1. CDR1 and CDR2 (germline): MDHEN, SYDVKM. CDR3 length equals 12 residues. Trimming cost V 2 bases and J 11 bases; bases outside gene matches: 5. CDR3 DNA: TGTGCCAGCAGTTTAGACCAGGGACAGGCTTTCTTT. Translation gives CASSLDQGQAFF.

On this clone: One end of the junction is discordant with germline, which a read error may explain. This chain links TRBV29-1 with TRBJ2-7, with 9 bases that match TRBD1. Germline CDR1 and CDR2: SQVTM and ANQGSEA. This CDR3 has 13 residues. The DNA for the CDR3 is TGCAGCGCGACGGGACAGGGAGGGCACGAGCGGTACTTC. It yields the protein CSATGQGGHERYF.

V usage is TRBV5-4 and J usage is TRBJ2-5, with 8 positions matching TRBD2. CDR3 size: 16 residues. Germline lookup yields CDR1 SGHNT and CDR2 YYREEE (reference sequence). The V segment lost 3 bases and the J segment 4 bases; nucleotides outside the gene matches: 11. CDR3 region: CASSSIAGSGRETQYF. The CDR3 DNA follows: TGTGCCAGCAGCTCAATAGCGGGGAGTGGAAGAGAGACCCAGTACTTC.

This clone occurred once. The rearrangement uses TRBV5-1 and TRBJ2-7, with D maybe TRBD1 (5 bases). Germline values: CDR1 SGHRS, CDR2 YFSETQ. Between the trimmed V and J ends, which lost 7 bases and 0 bases, there was a span of 11 bases. The CDR3 is made up of 13 amino acids. The CDR3 DNA is TGCGCCAGCGGGGCCTTTAGCTCCTACGAGCAGTACTTC. It yields the protein CASGAFSSYEQYF. The variable domain in full, completed from reference TRBV5-1 and TRBJ2-7, reads KAGVTQTPRYLIKTRGQQVTLSCSPISGHRSVSWYQQTPGQGLQFLFEYFSETQRNKGNFPGRFSGRQFSNSRSEMNVSTLELGDSALYLCASGAFSSYEQYFGPGTRLTVT.

The J gene is TRBJ2-3, the V gene TRBV5-1, with TRBD2 matching over 13 bases. The J segment lost 4 bases and the V segment lost 3 bases, leaving 11 bases of the junction unmatched. CDR1 SGHRS and CDR2 YFSETQ come from the germline V gene. The CDR3 length is 18 residues. The CDR3 sequence is CASSSTGLAGAGADTQYF. In nucleotides, the CDR3 is TGCGCCAGCAGCTCGACTGGACTAGCGGGAGCGGGAGCAGATACGCAGTATTTT.

V and J are TRBV6-1 and TRBJ1-5; D remains unclear. This CDR3 has 12 residues. Trimming removed 4 bases from V and 5 bases from J, with 6 bases in between. Germline V CDR1 and CDR2: MNHNS, SASEGT. The CDR3 coding sequence is TGTGCCAGCAGTGGATTATATCAGCCCCAGCATTTT. Amino acid sequence: CASSGLYQPQHF.

In this sample, this clone turned up a few times. The V and J genes are TRBV18 and TRBJ2-3; D unclear. Trimming removed 5 bases from V and 6 bases from J, with 18 bases in between. Germline lookup yields CDR1 KGHSH and CDR2 LQKENI. The CDR3 extends over 15 amino acids. The CDR3 nucleotides are TGTGCCAGCTCAACCGTTTGGGCCCAAGGGGATACGCAGTATTTT. Amino acids: CASSTVWAQGDTQYF. The complete variable domain, with remaining parts taken from reference TRBV18 and TRBJ2-3, reads NAGVMQNPRHLVRRRGQEARLRCSPMKGHSHVYWYRQLPEEGLKFMVYLQKENIIDESGMPKERFSAEFPKEGPSILRIQQVVRGDSAAYFCASSTVWAQGDTQYFGPGTRLTVL.

The chain recombines TRBV28 with TRBJ1-1; D remains unclear. The CDR3 spans 13 residues. Germline CDR1 MDHEN, CDR2 SYDVKM. V was trimmed by 4 bases and J by 0 bases, leaving 6 bases between them. The CDR3 nucleotides are TGTGCCAGCAGTTCCAACATGAACACTGAAGCTTTCTTT. This encodes CASSSNMNTEAFF.

The chain is built from TRBV5-1 and TRBJ1-2, with a weak D call TRBD1 (5 bases). Germline CDR1 reads SGHRS; CDR2 reads YFSETQ. Trimming removed 4 bases at V and 9 bases at J, with 22 bases between. This CDR3 has 15 amino acids. The CDR3 loop is CASSLDPGRGGRYTF. The CDR3 DNA sequence: TGCGCCAGCAGCCTCGACCCGGGACGGGGAGGGCGCTACACCTTC.

This clone was detected only a few times. The chain joins TRBV19 to TRBJ2-7; 9 bases align to TRBD1. The CDR3 sequence is 15 residues long. Trimming removed 7 bases from V and 6 bases from J; junction bases left unmatched: 13. Germline V lookup: CDR1 LNHDA, CDR2 SQIVND (reference sequence). The CDR3 protein is CASIPLRDRALEQYF. CDR3 sequence (DNA): TGTGCCAGTATCCCCCTACGGGACAGGGCTCTCGAGCAGTACTTC.

The chain is built from TRBV5-1 and TRBJ1-2; D gene uncertain. CDR3 length: 15 residues. Germline CDR1 reads SGHRS; CDR2 reads YFSETQ. Trimming removed 0 bases at V and 5 bases at J, with 14 bases between. CDR3 DNA: TGCGCCAGCAGCTTGGACCTGAGGACGGGGTATGGCTACACCTTC. It translates to CASSLDLRTGYGYTF.

Points on this clone: This specimen includes other DNA sequences encoding the same CDR3. The CDR3 DNA reads TGTGCCAGCAGAACAGGGGGAAACACCATATATTTT. Translating gives CASRTGGNTIYF. The chain employs TRBV28 and TRBJ1-3, with D perhaps matching TRBD1 (6 bases). The V end lost 6 bases, the J end lost 4 bases, and 7 bases lay between the germline ends. This CDR3 region has 12 residues. CDR1 is MDHEN, CDR2 SYDVKM, per germline.

Only a few counts were recorded for this clone. The chain employs TRBV29-1 and TRBJ2-5; the D gene is possibly TRBD2 (6 bases). In germline, CDR1 is SQVTM, CDR2 ANQGSEA. V lost 4 bases and J lost 3, with 9 bases in between. The CDR3 is made up of 12 amino acids. CDR3 in amino acids: CSVAPGEETQYF. The CDR3, as DNA: TGCAGCGTTGCTCCGGGGGAAGAGACCCAGTACTTC.

Only one count was recorded for this clone. The same CDR3 can be traced to other DNA sequences in this sample. CDR3 sequence: CASSLAGATDTQYF. CDR3 DNA sequence: TGTGCCAGCAGCTTAGCCGGGGCCACAGATACGCAGTATTTT. The chain carries TRBV11-2 and TRBJ2-3; D is perhaps TRBD1 or TRBD2 (5 bases each). Trimming left V 1 base short and J 2 bases short, with 7 bases between. This CDR3 has 14 amino acids. Germline CDR1 SGHAT, CDR2 FQNNGV. Based on the CDR3 plus reference TRBV11-2 and TRBJ2-3, the full variable domain is EAGVAQSPRYKIIEKRQSVAFWCNPISGHATLYWYQQILGQGPKLLIQFQNNGVVDDSQLPKDRFSAERLKGVDSTLKIQPAKLEDSAVYLCASSLAGATDTQYFGPGTRLTVL.

The chain employs TRBV5-1 and TRBJ2-1; 7 nucleotides align to TRBD2. This CDR3 has 15 residues. With 4 bases clipped from V and 4 bases from J, the junction kept 8 bases outside the gene matches. CDR1 and CDR2 (germline): SGHRS, YFSETQ. The CDR3 region has the DNA TGCGCCAGCAGCACTCCGGGACTAAAATACAATGAGCAGTTCTTC. Protein sequence: CASSTPGLKYNEQFF.

The genes are TRBV27 and TRBJ2-7; D uncertain. V gave up 10 bases and J gave up 2 bases, with 15 bases separating them. The germline V gene encodes CDR1 MNHEY and CDR2 SMNVEV (reference sequence). This CDR3 region has 13 residues. DNA of the CDR3: TGTGCCACCTCCCGCGCCCCCGCCTACGAGCAGTACTTC. This encodes CATSRAPAYEQYF.